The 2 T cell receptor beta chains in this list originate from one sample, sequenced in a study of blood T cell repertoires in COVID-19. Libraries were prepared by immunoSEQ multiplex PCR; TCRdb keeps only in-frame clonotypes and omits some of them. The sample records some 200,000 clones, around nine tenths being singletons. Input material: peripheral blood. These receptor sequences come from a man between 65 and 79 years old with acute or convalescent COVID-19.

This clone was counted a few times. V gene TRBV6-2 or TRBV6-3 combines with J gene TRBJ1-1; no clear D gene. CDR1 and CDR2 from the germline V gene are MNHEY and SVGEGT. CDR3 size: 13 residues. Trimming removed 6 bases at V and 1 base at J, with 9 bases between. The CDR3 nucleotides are TGTGCCAGCAGCCCCAGCGAGAACACTGAAGCTTTCTTT. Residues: CASSPSENTEAFF.

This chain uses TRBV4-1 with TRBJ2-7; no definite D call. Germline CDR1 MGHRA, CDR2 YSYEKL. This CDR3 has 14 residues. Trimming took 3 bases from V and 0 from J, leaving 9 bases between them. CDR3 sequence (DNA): TGCGCCAGCAGCCAGCGAGAGGCCTCCTACGAGCAGTACTTC. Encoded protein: CASSQREASYEQYF.